This passage covers 18 T cell receptor beta chains from one sample sequenced in a study of cytomegalovirus exposure and HLA in healthy donors. The study ran its PCR with 60 Vbeta and 13 Jbeta primers. The data were produced by immunoSEQ multiplex PCR, yet TCRdb's version contains in-frame clones alone and is incomplete. Here the sample spans 150,000 or so clones, under 85% being singletons. The sample taken for sequencing was PBMCs. The receptors were gathered from a woman aged 30 to 39 in good health and CMV-seronegative.

This clone was seen a single time. This chain uses TRBV27 with TRBJ1-2; D call uncertain. The V end lost 3 bases, the J end lost 4 bases, and 15 bases lay between the germline ends. The CDR3 sequence is 15 residues long. CDR1 is MNHEY and CDR2 is SMNVEV in the germline V gene (reference sequence). As DNA, the CDR3 is TGTGCCAGCAGTTTTGGGGAGGGCCGGAGCTATGGCTACACCTTC. It specifies CASSFGEGRSYGYTF.

The chain carries TRBV6-5 and TRBJ2-5; D possibly corresponds to TRBD2 (7 bases). Germline CDR1 reads MNHEY; CDR2 reads SVGAGI. Trimming removed 2 bases from V and 5 bases from J, with 15 bases in between. This CDR3 is built from 15 residues. CDR3 DNA sequence: TGTGCCAGCAGTTACGTCGGGGGGCTCGGGGAGACCCAGTACTTC. Its translation is CASSYVGGLGETQYF.

This clone was observed once. The rearrangement uses TRBV29-1 and TRBJ2-1, with 7 bases that match TRBD1. This CDR3 is 14 amino acids long. The germline V gene encodes CDR1 SQVTM and CDR2 ANQGSEA. The junction had 4 bases not matched to a gene; V was cut back by 3 bases and J by 2 bases. The CDR3 DNA follows: TGCAGCGTTGACAGACAGGGAACCTACAATGAGCAGTTCTTC. Translated: CSVDRQGTYNEQFF.

The sample holds one count of this clone. The chain carries TRBV30 and TRBJ2-7, with a tentative D call TRBD2 (5 bases). Germline V gene sequence: CDR1 GTSNPN, CDR2 SVGIG (reference sequence). This CDR3 region has 11 residues. The V end lost 2 bases, the J end lost 6 bases, and 8 bases lay between the germline ends. The CDR3 bases are TGTGCCTGGAGTCCACGGGGCGAGCAGTACTTC. Its translation: CAWSPRGEQYF.

The genes are TRBV7-8 and TRBJ2-7; D possibly corresponds to TRBD1 (5 bases). Germline V lookup: CDR1 SGHVS, CDR2 FQNEAQ. The CDR3 covers 16 residues. The V end was cut by 1 base, the J end by 0 bases, with 13 bases between. DNA of the CDR3: TGTGCCAGCAGCTTAGGAGTGGGGCTGGGCTCCTACGAGCAGTACTTC. As protein: CASSLGVGLGSYEQYF.

This chain uses TRBV18 with TRBJ1-1; no firm D call. Germline V gene data show CDR1 as KGHSH and CDR2 as LQKENI. The CDR3 loop spans 16 amino acids. The germline V and J ends were trimmed by 5 bases and 0 bases, with 16 bases remaining between them. Written as DNA, the CDR3 is TGTGCCAGCTCAGCTACCGCACCGTCCCTGAACACTGAAGCTTTCTTT. It translates to CASSATAPSLNTEAFF.

The chain has TRBV29-1 and TRBJ2-7; 10 bases agree with TRBD1. The germline CDR1 and CDR2 sequences are SQVTM and ANQGSEA. Unmatched junction bases numbered 8, after V lost 1 base and J lost 5 bases. This CDR3 has 15 amino acids. The CDR3 bases are TGCAGCGTTGAAGTAGGGGGGACAGGGGAAAACGAGCAGTACTTC. This gives the protein CSVEVGGTGENEQYF.

The J gene is TRBJ2-5, the V gene TRBV28, with D perhaps TRBD2 (5 bases). V lost 3 bases to trimming and J lost 7 bases, with 15 bases between them. Germline V gives CDR1 MDHEN, CDR2 SYDVKM. CDR3 size: 14 residues. In nucleotides, the CDR3 is TGTGCCAGCAGTTTCGGCCCATCTCGGGGGACCCAGTACTTC. This gives the protein CASSFGPSRGTQYF. The whole variable domain, filled in from reference TRBV28 and TRBJ2-5, reads DVKVTQSSRYLVKRTGEKVFLECVQDMDHENMFWYRQDPGLGLRLIYFSYDVKMKEKGDIPEGYSVSREKKERFSLILESASTNQTSMYLCASSFGPSRGTQYFGPGTRLLVL.

The J gene is TRBJ2-3, the V gene TRBV29-1, with TRBD2 matching over 11 bases. Germline V CDR1 and CDR2: SQVTM, ANQGSEA. With 5 bases clipped from V and 2 bases from J, the junction kept 6 bases outside the gene matches. The CDR3 sequence is 15 residues long. CDR3 sequence: CSVSGTSGYTDTQYF. CDR3 bases: TGCAGCGTTTCCGGGACTAGCGGTTACACAGATACGCAGTATTTT.

This rearrangement joins TRBV4-2 to TRBJ2-5; 8 bases map to TRBD2. Germline V gives CDR1 LGHNA, CDR2 YNFKEQ. The CDR3 extends over 16 amino acids. The trim removed 1 base at V and 2 bases at J, leaving 6 bases unmatched. The CDR3 protein is CASSQGVAGTQETQYF. The CDR3, as DNA: TGTGCCAGCAGCCAAGGGGTAGCGGGGACGCAAGAGACCCAGTACTTC.

The rearrangement links TRBV5-1 to TRBJ1-1, with D maybe TRBD1 (6 bases). V lost 2 bases, J lost 5 bases, and 13 bases lay in between. The CDR3 length is 14 residues. Germline CDR1 reads SGHRS; CDR2 reads YFSETQ. Here the CDR3 reads CASSFTGGWTEAFF. As DNA, the CDR3 is TGCGCCAGCAGCTTCACGGGGGGCTGGACTGAAGCTTTCTTT.

This chain uses TRBV2 with TRBJ1-3; D is unclear. CDR3 length equals 15 residues. CDR1 SNHLY and CDR2 FYNNEI come from the germline V gene. V shed 8 bases and J shed 4 bases, with 18 bases lying between them. The CDR3 loop reads CASGFPGPAGNTIYF. CDR3 coding DNA: TGTGCCAGCGGGTTCCCCGGTCCAGCGGGAAACACCATATATTTT. The whole variable domain, remainder taken from reference TRBV2 and TRBJ1-3, is EPEVTQTPSHQVTQMGQEVILRCVPISNHLYFYWYRQILGQKVEFLVSFYNNEISEKSEIFDDQFSVERPDGSNFTLKIRSTKLEDSAMYFCASGFPGPAGNTIYFGEGSWLTVV.

The genes are TRBV2 and TRBJ2-5, with 15 bases aligning to TRBD2. The junction had 4 bases not matched to a gene; V was cut back by 7 bases and J by 4 bases. The CDR3 spans 15 residues. Germline CDR1 reads SNHLY; CDR2 reads FYNNEI. The CDR3 DNA follows: TGTGCCAGCATGGCGGGACTAGCGGGAGGAGAGACCCAGTACTTC. Protein product: CASMAGLAGGETQYF.

This clone was counted only a few times. This rearrangement joins TRBV5-4 to TRBJ2-2; maybe TRBD2 (5 bases). The germline V gene encodes CDR1 SGHNT and CDR2 YYREEE (reference sequence). The V gene lost 1 base and the J gene lost 6 bases, with 10 bases spanning the gap. There are 14 residues in the CDR3. This CDR3 reads CASSLPWGAGELFF. CDR3 sequence (DNA): TGTGCCAGCAGCTTGCCTTGGGGAGCCGGGGAGCTGTTTTTT.

This clone has just a few counts. The chain carries TRBV11-2 and TRBJ1-5; D remains unclear. Germline V lookup: CDR1 SGHAT, CDR2 FQNNGV. Trimming stripped 3 bases from V and 7 bases from J, with 13 bases between. This CDR3 has 14 amino acids. CDR3 loop: CASSLERRGQPQHF. The CDR3, as DNA: TGTGCCAGCAGCTTGGAACGGCGGGGACAGCCCCAGCATTTT.

This chain links TRBV19 with TRBJ1-2; D might be TRBD1 (5 bases). V shed 2 bases and J shed 6 bases, with 10 bases lying between them. Germline-derived CDR1 and CDR2 are LNHDA and SQIVND (reference sequence). This CDR3 is built from 13 residues. The DNA of the CDR3 is TGTGCCAGTAGTATACAGGGTGTGAATGGCTACACCTTC. It encodes CASSIQGVNGYTF.

The chain couples TRBV30 to TRBJ1-5, with D tentatively TRBD1 (5 bases). Germline V CDR1 and CDR2: GTSNPN, SVGIG (reference sequence). The germline V and J ends were trimmed by 1 base and 7 bases, with 14 bases remaining between them. The length of the CDR3 is 14 residues. CDR3 in DNA: TGTGCCTGGAGTGAAGGGACGGGGGGACAGCCCCAGCATTTT. As protein: CAWSEGTGGQPQHF.

The J gene is TRBJ2-5, the V gene TRBV11-3; D ambiguous. The V and J ends lost 1 base and 5 bases respectively, with 11 bases between them. The germline gives CDR1 SGHNT, CDR2 YENEEA. CDR3 length: 14 amino acids. The CDR3 DNA reads TGTGCCAGCAGCTTAGGTCGTTCTTCTGAGACCCAGTACTTC. Translating gives CASSLGRSSETQYF.